This TCR beta chain was observed in a study of technical replicates of blood from a handful of donors. Germline assignment: CDR1 SGHNT and CDR2 YENEEA. J lost 4 bases, V lost 0 bases, and 2 bases had no gene match. This CDR3 is built from 15 residues. Libraries were prepared by immunoSEQ multiplex PCR; TCRdb keeps only in-frame clonotypes and omits some of them. The sample lists about 12,000 clones, 95% seen once, with more than 6% in the top ten. This sequence joins TRBV11-3 and TRBJ2-1; 8 bases agree with TRBD2. The clonotype comes from a human donor in good health. What was sequenced was PBMCs. The CDR3 region is CASSLELAAYNEQFF. DNA for the CDR3: TGTGCCAGCAGCTTAGAACTAGCGGCGTACAATGAGCAGTTCTTC.